The source of this TCR beta chain is a study of T cell changes during pregnancy in multiple sclerosis. Clones were read by immunoSEQ multiplex PCR, and TCRdb kept only the in-frame ones, dropping some. The data show 70,000 to 75,000 clones, 85% to 95% seen once. V lost 2 bases, J lost 2 bases, and 9 bases stayed unmatched. This CDR3 comprises 17 residues. The germline V gene encodes CDR1 LGHNA and CDR2 YSLEER. The chain uses TRBV4-3 and TRBJ1-5, with 7 bases fitting TRBD1. This sample comprised peripheral blood, obtained before pregnancy. The clonotype originates from a female donor with multiple sclerosis, enrolled in a pregnancy study. Here the CDR3 reads CASSQKNRGGGNQPQHF. The CDR3 bases are TGCGCCAGCAGCCAAAAAAACAGGGGTGGGGGCAATCAGCCCCAGCATTTT.